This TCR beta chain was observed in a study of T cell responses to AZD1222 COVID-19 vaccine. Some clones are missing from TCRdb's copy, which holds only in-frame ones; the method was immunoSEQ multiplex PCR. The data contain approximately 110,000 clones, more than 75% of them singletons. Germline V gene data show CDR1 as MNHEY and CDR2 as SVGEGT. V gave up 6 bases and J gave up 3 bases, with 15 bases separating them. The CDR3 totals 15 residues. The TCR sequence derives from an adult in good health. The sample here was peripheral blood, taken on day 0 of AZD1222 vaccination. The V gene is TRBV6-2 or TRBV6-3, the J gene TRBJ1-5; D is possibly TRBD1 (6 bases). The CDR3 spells CASRPDNRVNQPQHF. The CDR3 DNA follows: TGTGCCAGCAGGCCTGATAACAGGGTCAATCAGCCCCAGCATTTT.